Described below is a single T cell receptor beta chain sequence and its context. V was shortened by 11 bases and J by 1 base, with 15 bases between the two germline ends. CDR1 and CDR2 (germline): ENHRY, SYGVKD. The CDR3 covers 15 residues. The data are from a study of blood T cell repertoires in COVID-19. Overall study context: The origin of the acute and convalescent COVID-19 samples was the United States, Italy and Spain.

Generated by immunoSEQ multiplex PCR, the TCRdb table keeps only in-frame clones and is missing some. The sample lists about 200,000 clones; more than 65% were seen once. This rearrangement joins TRBV10-3 to TRBJ2-6; D unresolved. This clonotype was obtained from a human donor in a cohort sampled during active COVID-19. The sample was peripheral blood. CDR3 coding DNA: TGTGCCCCCAGTAATGAACCTTCTGGGGCCAACGTCCTGACTTTC. Translation gives CAPSNEPSGANVLTF.